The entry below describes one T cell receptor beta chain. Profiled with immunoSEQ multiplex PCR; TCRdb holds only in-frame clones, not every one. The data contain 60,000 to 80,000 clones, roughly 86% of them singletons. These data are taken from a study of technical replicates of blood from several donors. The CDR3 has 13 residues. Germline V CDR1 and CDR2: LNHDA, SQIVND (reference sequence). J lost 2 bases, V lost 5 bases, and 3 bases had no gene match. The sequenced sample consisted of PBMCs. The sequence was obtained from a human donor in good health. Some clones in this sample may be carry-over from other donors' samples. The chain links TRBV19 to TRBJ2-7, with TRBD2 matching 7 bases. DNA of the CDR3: TGTGCCAGTAGTCCACGGGGGGCCTACGAGCAGTACTTC. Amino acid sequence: CASSPRGAYEQYF.